These T cell receptor beta chains were read from a single sample in a study of T-cell memory formation after mild COVID-19. MiXCR, applied by TCRdb to the 5' RACE reads, yields one record per CDR3 protein. This table has more than 250,000 distinct CDR3 sequences, about a sixth appearing once. The sample taken for sequencing was PBMCs or a T cell subset sorted from them (not recorded which). The source of these receptors is a man aged 18 to 30 who had mild COVID-19 (a few samples of this study predate the infection). Cell type and time point are not known. CDR3s include the opening cysteine and the closing phenylalanine or tryptophan. D genes are given only for firm matches. Size is omitted from some rows. Given values are once, few, many or a class for expanded clones.

>TRBJ2-2|.|few|TRBV12-3/TRBV12-4
TGTGCCAGCAGCAACCAAGGACAAATGACCGGGGAGCTGTTTTTT
CASSNQGQMTGELFF
>TRBJ2-5|.|few|TRBV7-3
TGTGCCAGCAGCCCGGACGGAGAGGGCATGACCCAGTACTTC
CASSPDGEGMTQYF
>TRBJ2-3|.|.|TRBV7-9
TGTGCCAGCAGCAACCGACTGCAGTATTTT
CASSNRLQYF
>TRBJ2-5|.|.|TRBV24-1
TGTGCCACCAGTGATTTGCGAGAGACCCAGTACTTC
CATSDLRETQYF
>TRBJ1-1|.|few|TRBV27
TGTGCCAGCATCCAACGGGCCGGGGGAAGGGCTTTCTTT
CASIQRAGGRAFF
>TRBJ1-3|.|few|TRBV14
TGTGCCAGCAGCCAACAGACGGCCGGAAACACCATATATTTT
CASSQQTAGNTIYF
>TRBJ2-1|.|few|TRBV18
TGTGCCAGCTCACCATACCTCCGAGGGGGGGGGCCGGGGAATGAGCAGTTCTTC
CASSPYLRGGGPGNEQFF
>TRBJ2-1|TRBD2|.|TRBV4-3
TGCGCCAGCAGCCAAGACAGTTCGGGGGGTACTGAGCAGTTCTTC
CASSQDSSGGTEQFF
>TRBJ2-3|.|few|TRBV27
TGTGCCAGCAGCCCAGAAGGGGATACGCAGTATTTT
CASSPEGDTQYF
>TRBJ1-2|.|many|TRBV5-1
TGCGCCAGCAGCCAGCGAGAAGCTAACTATGGCTACACCTTC
CASSQREANYGYTF
>TRBJ2-5|.|.|TRBV5-1
TGCGCCAGCAGCTTGGCCGGTGGTAGTTTTATTGAGACCCAGTACTTC
CASSLAGGSFIETQYF
>TRBJ2-6|.|.|TRBV9
TGTGCCAGCAGCGAACGCCAAGCGGGGGCCAACGTCCTGACTTTC
CASSERQAGANVLTF
>TRBJ2-5|TRBD1|.|TRBV24-1
TGTGCCACCAGTGATGGACCGGGACAGGCGCAAGAGACCCAGTACTTC
CATSDGPGQAQETQYF
>TRBJ2-3|.|.|TRBV4-3
TGCGCCAGCAGCCAAGAGAACACAGATACGCAGTATTTT
CASSQENTDTQYF
>TRBJ1-2|.|.|TRBV11-2
TGTGCCAGCAGCTTAGATCATCACAGGAACTATGGCTACACCTTC
CASSLDHHRNYGYTF
>TRBJ2-1|.|.|TRBV29-1
TGCAGCGTTGAAGATCGATTCAGGGGCTCCTACAATGAGCAGTTCTTC
CSVEDRFRGSYNEQFF
>TRBJ2-1|.|.|TRBV7-8
TGTGCCAGCGCCGGGCAGTTGAGCTCCTACAATGAGCAGTTCTTC
CASAGQLSSYNEQFF
>TRBJ1-5|.|.|TRBV7-8
TGTGCCAGCAGCGGGAGGGATGGATGGGGCAATCAGCCCCAGCATTTT
CASSGRDGWGNQPQHF
>TRBJ2-7|.|.|TRBV4-1
TGCGCCAGCAGCCAAGATCCGGTGAACTACGAGCAGTACTTC
CASSQDPVNYEQYF
>TRBJ1-3|.|few|TRBV6-6
TGTGCCAGCAGTATACAGGTCCGTGGAAACACCATATATTTT
CASSIQVRGNTIYF
>TRBJ2-3|TRBD2|.|TRBV12-3/TRBV12-4
TGTGCCAGCAGTCCCTTCGGGGGGACGGATACGCAGTATTTT
CASSPFGGTDTQYF
>TRBJ2-3|.|.|TRBV4-2
TGTGCCAGCAGCCAAGATGACAGGACTGGCACAGATACGCAGTATTTT
CASSQDDRTGTDTQYF
>TRBJ1-5|TRBD1|few|TRBV20-1
TGCAGTGCTAGAGTTCAGGGGGCGAGTCAGCCCCAGCATTTT
CSARVQGASQPQHF
>TRBJ1-1|.|few|TRBV2
TGTGCCAGCAGTTTAAGGTGGGACGGACAAGCTTTCTTT
CASSLRWDGQAFF
>TRBJ1-2|TRBD1|.|TRBV20-1
TGCAGTGCTAGGAGGGGACAGGGGGAAATTTATGGCTACACCTTC
CSARRGQGEIYGYTF
>TRBJ2-3|.|.|TRBV5-1
TGCGCCAGCAGCTTGTACCTTGATACGCAGTATTTT
CASSLYLDTQYF
>TRBJ2-5|.|.|TRBV9
TGTGCCAGCAGCAGTCTCTCAGGGGCGGAGACCCAGTACTTC
CASSSLSGAETQYF
>TRBJ2-4|TRBD1|few|TRBV9
TGTGCCAGCAGCGTAGGTGGGGTCTCAGGGGGCATTCAGTACTTC
CASSVGGVSGGIQYF
>TRBJ2-2|.|few|TRBV20-1
TGCAGTGCTAGAGAGGCAGGTGGCAGGCTAGGGGAGCTGTTTTTT
CSAREAGGRLGELFF
>TRBJ1-2|TRBD1|few|TRBV29-1
TGCAGCGTACAAGAGACAGGGAGCTATGGCTACACCTTC
CSVQETGSYGYTF
>TRBJ2-6|.|few|TRBV4-3
TGCGCCAGCAGCCAAGATCCGAAGGGGACTGGGGCCAACGTCCTGACTTTC
CASSQDPKGTGANVLTF
>TRBJ1-5|.|.|TRBV7-9
TGTGCCAGCAGCCAGGACGGACATCAGCCCCAGCATTTT
CASSQDGHQPQHF
>TRBJ1-2|.|.|TRBV7-2
TGTGCCAGCAGCCCCCCACGGGGCCTCTATGGCTACACCTTC
CASSPPRGLYGYTF
>TRBJ1-5|.|once|TRBV12-3/TRBV12-4
TGTGCCAGCCTTTACTGGGGGGGGCACCAGCCCCAGCATTTT
CASLYWGGHQPQHF
>TRBJ1-1|TRBD1|.|TRBV27
TGTGCCAGCAGTTACGACAGGGGGCGGACTGAAGCTTTCTTT
CASSYDRGRTEAFF
>TRBJ1-2|TRBD1|few|TRBV4-1
TGCGCCAGCAGCCAACCAGGGGGCCCACATGGCTACACCTTC
CASSQPGGPHGYTF
>TRBJ1-5|.|few|TRBV4-3
TGCGCCAGCAGCCAAGACGTATCGGAGCCCCAGCATTTT
CASSQDVSEPQHF
>TRBJ2-3|.|.|TRBV11-2
TGTGCCAGCAGCTTATGGGTAGGACAGCTCACAGATACGCAGTATTTT
CASSLWVGQLTDTQYF
>TRBJ1-1|.|.|TRBV5-1
TGCGCCAGCACAGAATTGGAGGGGACTGAAGCTTTCTTT
CASTELEGTEAFF
>TRBJ2-5|.|once|TRBV3-1
TGTGCCAGCTACGGGCCTAATGGGACCCAGTACTTC
CASYGPNGTQYF
>TRBJ2-1|.|many|TRBV14
TGTGCCAGCAGCCCCACTGGGACTTCCCACAATGAGCAGTTCTTC
CASSPTGTSHNEQFF
>TRBJ2-7|TRBD2|.|TRBV15
TGTGCCACCAGCAGATCGACTAGCCTCTACGAGCAGTACTTC
CATSRSTSLYEQYF
>TRBJ1-3|.|many|TRBV11-2
TGTGCCAGCAGCCCCCCCTCTGGAAACACCATATATTTT
CASSPPSGNTIYF